What follows are 4 T cell receptor beta chains derived from one specimen sequenced in a study of T cells after yellow fever vaccination. One entry per CDR3 protein, called by TCRdb with MiXCR from the 5' RACE reads. The sample carries about 220,000 distinct CDR3 sequences, approximately 3.2% recorded once. The source material was CD4+ T cells sorted from PBMCs, sampled 10 days after the yellow fever booster vaccination. All receptors derive from a man younger than 30 who received the YFV17D yellow fever vaccine.

The J gene is TRBJ2-7, the V gene TRBV7-2; TRBD1 agrees at 9 bases. This CDR3 is built from 15 residues. Trimming at V came to 5 bases and at J to 4 bases, leaving 9 bases not matched to a gene. Germline loops: CDR1 SGHTA, CDR2 FQGNSA. The CDR3 reads CASSAQPGQGYEQYF. The CDR3 bases are TGTGCCAGCAGCGCCCAACCGGGACAGGGTTACGAGCAGTACTTC.

The chain links TRBV7-2 to TRBJ2-5; no clear D. Trimming pared 1 base from V and 5 bases from J, leaving 17 bases between. The CDR3 is 16 residues long. Germline V lookup: CDR1 SGHTA, CDR2 FQGNSA. CDR3 loop: CASSLGFSPGPETQYF. The CDR3 DNA sequence: TGTGCCAGCAGCTTAGGGTTCTCCCCCGGCCCGGAGACCCAGTACTTC. The complete variable domain, with remaining parts taken from reference TRBV7-2 and TRBJ2-5, reads GAGVSQSPSNKVTEKGKDVELRCDPISGHTALYWYRQSLGQGLEFLIYFQGNSAPDKSGLPSDRFSAERTGGSVSTLTIQRTQQEDSAVYLCASSLGFSPGPETQYFGPGTRLLVL.

The chain is built from TRBV19 and TRBJ1-1; D may be TRBD1 (5 bases). The CDR3 loop spans 13 amino acids. Germline V gene sequence: CDR1 LNHDA, CDR2 SQIVND (reference sequence). Between the trimmed V and J ends, which lost 6 bases and 0 bases, there was a span of 8 bases. DNA for the CDR3: TGTGCCAGTAGCGAACAGGTGAACACTGAAGCTTTCTTT. Its translation is CASSEQVNTEAFF.

This clonotype has a handful of counts. V gene TRBV5-1 combines with J gene TRBJ1-1; TRBD1 matches 12 bases. Germline V gives CDR1 SGHRS, CDR2 YFSETQ. With 0 bases clipped from V and 3 bases from J, the junction kept 12 bases outside the gene matches. This CDR3 region has 19 residues. The CDR3 region is CASSLARRDRGRGHTEAFF. In DNA form, the CDR3 reads TGCGCCAGCAGCTTGGCTCGCCGGGACAGGGGGCGCGGTCACACTGAAGCTTTCTTT.